This TCR beta chain emerged from a study of cytomegalovirus exposure and HLA in healthy donors. General observations from the study: Most TCR sequences were seen very rarely across donors, but some public TCRs occurred in many. Earlier analysis found most TCR beta V segments productive about 87% or about 30% of the time. Researchers had no immune exposure information except CMV serostatus available.

Per the germline V gene, CDR1 is SGHTA and CDR2 is FQGNSA. The CDR3 runs 15 residues. J gave up 6 bases and V 4 bases, and 8 bases lay outside the gene matches. A word on this clone: Its antigen is still unknown.

A multiplex PCR was run with 60 Vbeta primers and 13 Jbeta primers. Clones were sequenced by immunoSEQ multiplex PCR, and TCRdb holds only the in-frame ones, with some missing. The sample contains about 140,000 clones, approximately 71% of which appear only once. The rearrangement links TRBV7-2 to TRBJ2-7; TRBD2 matches at 11 bases. The TCR originated in a man aged 35-49 years in good health and CMV-seronegative. The material sequenced was PBMCs. The CDR3 spells CASSSLAGGRGEQYF. The CDR3 bases are TGTGCCAGCAGCTCCTTAGCGGGGGGGCGCGGCGAGCAGTACTTC.